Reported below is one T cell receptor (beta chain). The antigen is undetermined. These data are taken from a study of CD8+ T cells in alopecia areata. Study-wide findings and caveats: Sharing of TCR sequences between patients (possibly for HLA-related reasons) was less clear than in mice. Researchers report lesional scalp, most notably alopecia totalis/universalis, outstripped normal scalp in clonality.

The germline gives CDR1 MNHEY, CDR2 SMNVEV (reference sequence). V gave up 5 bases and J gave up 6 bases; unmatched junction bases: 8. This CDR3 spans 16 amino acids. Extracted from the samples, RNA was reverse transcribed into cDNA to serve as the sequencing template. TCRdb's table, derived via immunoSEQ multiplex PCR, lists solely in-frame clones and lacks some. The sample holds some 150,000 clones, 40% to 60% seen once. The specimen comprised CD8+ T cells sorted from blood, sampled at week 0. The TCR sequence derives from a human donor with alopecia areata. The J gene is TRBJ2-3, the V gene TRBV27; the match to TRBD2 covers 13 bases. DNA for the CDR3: TGTGCCAGCAGTCTAGGGACTAGCGGGGTAGTCGATACGCAGTATTTT. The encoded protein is CASSLGTSGVVDTQYF.